This TCR beta chain was found in a study of CXCR3-negative and CXCR3-positive naive CD8 T cells. Study summary: A total of 130 million or so TRB reads was generated, with about 1.5 +/- 0.3 million per library.

In regard to this clonotype: What it recognizes is unknown.

UMI-labeled 5' RACE yielded the TRB cDNA libraries. For each CDR3 protein, TCRdb gives one entry from its re-call of the 5' RACE reads, without DNA. This sample's table reports approximately 66,000 distinct CDR3 sequences. Study-wide results and limits: Memory cells diverged, while naive CXCR3-positive and CXCR3-negative cells had similar TRBV-TRBJ usage.

The CDR3 runs to 13 residues. Germline V CDR1 and CDR2: SEHNR, FQNEAQ (reference sequence). Every CD8+ subset sample held approximately 320,000 flow-sorted cells, done in triplicate. The source of this sequence is a human donor in good health. Some clones in this sample may be carry-over from other donors' samples. The rearrangement uses TRBV7-9 and TRBJ1-1. The sequencing input was naive CXCR3- CD8+ T cells from blood. Specified subset: CD45RO-CCR7+CD27+CD95- naive CD8+ T cells lacking CXCR3 (TNR3-). The CDR3 sequence is CASSPILITEAFF.